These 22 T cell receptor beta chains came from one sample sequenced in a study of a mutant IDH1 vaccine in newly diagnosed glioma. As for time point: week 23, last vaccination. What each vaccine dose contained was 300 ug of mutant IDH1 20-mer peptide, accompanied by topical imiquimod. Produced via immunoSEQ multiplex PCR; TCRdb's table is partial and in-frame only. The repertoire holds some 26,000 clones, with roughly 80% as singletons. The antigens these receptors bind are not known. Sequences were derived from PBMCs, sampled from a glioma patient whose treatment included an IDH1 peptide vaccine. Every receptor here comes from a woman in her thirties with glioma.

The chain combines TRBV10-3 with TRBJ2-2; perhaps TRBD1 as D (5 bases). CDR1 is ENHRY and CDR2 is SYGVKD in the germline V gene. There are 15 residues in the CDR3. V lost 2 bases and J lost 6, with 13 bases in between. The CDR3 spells CAISELFAGSGELFF. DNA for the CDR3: TGTGCCATCAGTGAGCTTTTTGCAGGGTCCGGGGAGCTGTTTTTT.

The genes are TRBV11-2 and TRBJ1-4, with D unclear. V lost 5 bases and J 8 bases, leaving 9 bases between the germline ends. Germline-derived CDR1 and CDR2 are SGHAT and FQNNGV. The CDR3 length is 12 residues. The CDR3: CASSPAGEKLFF. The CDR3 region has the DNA TGTGCCAGCAGCCCAGCGGGAGAAAAACTGTTTTTT.

The CDR3 nucleotides read TGTGCCAGCAGTGGTGGGACGGCCTTAGAGACCCAGTACTTC. This gives the protein CASSGGTALETQYF. This rearrangement joins TRBV2 to TRBJ2-5, with D perhaps being TRBD1 or TRBD2 (5 bases each). The CDR3 covers 14 residues. The V gene lost 4 bases and the J gene lost 4 bases, with 13 bases spanning the gap. The V gene's germline CDR1 is SNHLY and CDR2 FYNNEI.

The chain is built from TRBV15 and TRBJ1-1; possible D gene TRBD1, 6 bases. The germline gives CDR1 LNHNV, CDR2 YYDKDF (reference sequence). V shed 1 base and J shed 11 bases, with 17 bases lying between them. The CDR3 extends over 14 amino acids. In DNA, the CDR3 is TGTGCCACCAGCAGAGCCGGGACAAAAAAGGCGGCTTTCTTT. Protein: CATSRAGTKKAAFF.

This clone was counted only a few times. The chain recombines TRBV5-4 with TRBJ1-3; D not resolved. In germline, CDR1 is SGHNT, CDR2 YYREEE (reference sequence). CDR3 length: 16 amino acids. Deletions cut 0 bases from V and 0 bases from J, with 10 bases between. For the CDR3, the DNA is TGTGCCAGCAGCTTGGATCGGATCAGCTCTGGAAACACCATATATTTT. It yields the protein CASSLDRISSGNTIYF. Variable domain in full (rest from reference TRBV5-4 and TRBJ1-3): ETGVTQSPTHLIKTRGQQVTLRCSSQSGHNTVSWYQQALGQGPQFIFQYYREEENGRGNFPPRFSGLQFPNYSSELNVNALELDDSALYLCASSLDRISSGNTIYFGEGSWLTVV.

Here the CDR3 reads CAWSVRTGNQPQHF. The CDR3 DNA follows: TGTGCCTGGAGTGTAAGGACAGGCAATCAGCCCCAGCATTTT. The chain is built from TRBV30 and TRBJ1-5; tentatively, D is TRBD1 (6 bases). The CDR3 has 14 residues. The V end was cut by 0 bases, the J end by 2 bases, with 8 bases between. Germline CDR1 is GTSNPN and CDR2 is SVGIG (reference sequence).

The CDR3 region has the DNA TGTGCCAGCAGTTACTCCGACAGGGCTTCCTATGGCTACACCTTC. It encodes CASSYSDRASYGYTF. V is TRBV6-5 and J is TRBJ1-2, with TRBD1 identical over 7 bases. The germline V gene has CDR1 MNHEY and CDR2 SVGAGI. The CDR3 contains 15 residues. The V and J ends lost 0 bases and 4 bases, in that order; junction bases with no gene match: 5.

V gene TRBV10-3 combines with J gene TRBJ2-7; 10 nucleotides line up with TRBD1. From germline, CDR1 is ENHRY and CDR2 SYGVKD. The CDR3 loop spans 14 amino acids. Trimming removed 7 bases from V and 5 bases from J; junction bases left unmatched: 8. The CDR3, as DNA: TGTGCCATCACTCGAGACAGGGGGCGAAACGAGCAGTACTTC. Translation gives CAITRDRGRNEQYF.

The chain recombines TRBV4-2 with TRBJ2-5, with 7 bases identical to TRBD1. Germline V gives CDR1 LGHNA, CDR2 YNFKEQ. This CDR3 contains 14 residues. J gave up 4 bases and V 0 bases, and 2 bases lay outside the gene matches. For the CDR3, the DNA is TGTGCCAGCAGCCAAGAGACAGGGCTAGAGACCCAGTACTTC. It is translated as CASSQETGLETQYF.

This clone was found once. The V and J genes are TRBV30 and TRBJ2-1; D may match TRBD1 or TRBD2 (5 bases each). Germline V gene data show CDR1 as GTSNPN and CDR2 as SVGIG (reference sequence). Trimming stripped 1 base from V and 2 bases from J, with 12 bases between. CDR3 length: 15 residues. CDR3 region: CAWSGGPSAYNEQFF. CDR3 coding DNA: TGTGCCTGGAGTGGGGGACCATCCGCCTACAATGAGCAGTTCTTC.

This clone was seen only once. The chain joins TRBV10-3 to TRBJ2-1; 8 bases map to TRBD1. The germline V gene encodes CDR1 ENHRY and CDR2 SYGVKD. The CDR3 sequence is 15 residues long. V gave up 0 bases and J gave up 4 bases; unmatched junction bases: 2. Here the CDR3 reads CAISESGDRYNEQFF. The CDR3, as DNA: TGTGCCATCAGTGAGTCGGGGGACAGGTACAATGAGCAGTTCTTC.

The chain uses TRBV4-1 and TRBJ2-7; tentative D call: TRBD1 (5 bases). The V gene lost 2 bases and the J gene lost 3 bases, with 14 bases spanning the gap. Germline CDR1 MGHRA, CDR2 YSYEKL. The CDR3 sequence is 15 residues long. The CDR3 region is CASSQNSDSGYEQYF. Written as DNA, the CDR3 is TGCGCCAGCAGCCAAAATTCTGACAGTGGCTACGAGCAGTACTTC.

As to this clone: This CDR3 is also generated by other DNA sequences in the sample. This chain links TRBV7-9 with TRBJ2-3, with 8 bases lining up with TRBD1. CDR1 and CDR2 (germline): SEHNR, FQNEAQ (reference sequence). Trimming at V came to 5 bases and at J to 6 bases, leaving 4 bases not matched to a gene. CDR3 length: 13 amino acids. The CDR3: CASSPRGPDTQYF. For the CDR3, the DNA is TGTGCCAGCAGCCCCAGGGGGCCGGATACGCAGTATTTT.

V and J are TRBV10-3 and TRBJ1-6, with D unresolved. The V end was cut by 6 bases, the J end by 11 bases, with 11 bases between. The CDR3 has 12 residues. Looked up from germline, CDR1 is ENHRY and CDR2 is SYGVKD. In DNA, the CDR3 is TGTGCCATCAGAGGGTTGTCTGCACCCCTCCACTTT. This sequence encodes CAIRGLSAPLHF.

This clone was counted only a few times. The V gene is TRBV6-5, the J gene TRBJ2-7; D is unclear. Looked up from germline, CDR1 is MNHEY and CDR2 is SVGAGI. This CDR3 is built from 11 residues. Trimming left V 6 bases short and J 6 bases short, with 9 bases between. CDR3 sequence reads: CASRAAGEQYF. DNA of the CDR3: TGTGCCAGCAGGGCCGCCGGCGAGCAGTACTTC.

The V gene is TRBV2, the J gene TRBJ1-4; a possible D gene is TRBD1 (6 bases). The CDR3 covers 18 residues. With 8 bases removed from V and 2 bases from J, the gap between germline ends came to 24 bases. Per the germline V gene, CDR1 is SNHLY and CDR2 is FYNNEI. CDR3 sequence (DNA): TGTGCCAGCGGGGGGAGCGGGGGCGCGGGGCTTACTAATGAAAAACTGTTTTTT. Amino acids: CASGGSGGAGLTNEKLFF.

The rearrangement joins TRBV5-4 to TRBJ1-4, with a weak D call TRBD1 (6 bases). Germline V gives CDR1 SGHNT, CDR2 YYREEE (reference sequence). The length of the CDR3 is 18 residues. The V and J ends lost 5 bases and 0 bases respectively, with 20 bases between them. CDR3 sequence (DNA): TGTGCCAGCAGAAGAAATGTTCGGGACACCGCAACTAATGAAAAACTGTTTTTT. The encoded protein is CASRRNVRDTATNEKLFF.

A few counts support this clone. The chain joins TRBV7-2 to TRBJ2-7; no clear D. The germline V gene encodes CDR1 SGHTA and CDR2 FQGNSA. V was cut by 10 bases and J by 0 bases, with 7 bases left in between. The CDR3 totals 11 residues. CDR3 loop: CATRSSYEQYF. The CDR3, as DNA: TGTGCCACCAGGAGCTCCTACGAGCAGTACTTC.

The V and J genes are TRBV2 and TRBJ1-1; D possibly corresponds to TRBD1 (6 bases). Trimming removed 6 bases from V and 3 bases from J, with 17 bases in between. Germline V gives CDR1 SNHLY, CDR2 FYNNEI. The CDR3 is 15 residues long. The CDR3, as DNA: TGTGCCAGCAGCAGGGGCCGGGTAGGGGACACTGAAGCTTTCTTT. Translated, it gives CASSRGRVGDTEAFF. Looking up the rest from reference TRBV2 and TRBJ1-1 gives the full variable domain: EPEVTQTPSHQVTQMGQEVILRCVPISNHLYFYWYRQILGQKVEFLVSFYNNEISEKSEIFDDQFSVERPDGSNFTLKIRSTKLEDSAMYFCASSRGRVGDTEAFFGQGTRLTVV.

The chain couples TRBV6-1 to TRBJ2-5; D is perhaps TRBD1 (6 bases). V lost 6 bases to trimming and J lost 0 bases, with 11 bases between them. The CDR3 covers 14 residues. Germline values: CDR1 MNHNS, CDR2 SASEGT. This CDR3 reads CASSFRDNQETQYF. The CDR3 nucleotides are TGTGCCAGCAGCTTCCGGGACAACCAAGAGACCCAGTACTTC.

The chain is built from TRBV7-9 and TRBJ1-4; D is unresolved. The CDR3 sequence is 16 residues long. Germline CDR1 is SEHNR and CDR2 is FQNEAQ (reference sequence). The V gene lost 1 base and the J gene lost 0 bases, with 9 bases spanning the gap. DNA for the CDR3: TGTGCCAGCAGCTTAGGTCGTAGGGCAACTAATGAAAAACTGTTTTTT. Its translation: CASSLGRRATNEKLFF.

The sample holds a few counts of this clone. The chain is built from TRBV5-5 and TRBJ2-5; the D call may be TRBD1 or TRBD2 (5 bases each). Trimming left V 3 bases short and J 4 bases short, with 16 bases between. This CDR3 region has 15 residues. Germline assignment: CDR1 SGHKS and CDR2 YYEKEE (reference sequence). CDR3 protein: CASSWNPGGGETQYF. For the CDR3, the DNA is TGTGCCAGCAGCTGGAACCCGGGTGGGGGAGAGACCCAGTACTTC.